This TCR beta chain was sequenced for a study of blood T cell repertoires in COVID-19. On the study more broadly: Acute-phase and convalescent COVID-19 samples originated in the United States, Italy and Spain. Nucleic acid was either cDNA or gDNA, and it came from T cells, B-cell-depleted T cells, or PBMCs.

Authors' processing steps: Counts of nucleated cells, estimated from reference gene primer amplification, were obtained. TCRdb's copy holds only in-frame clones and misses some; the assay was immunoSEQ multiplex PCR. V, J and clone size are those of that table, while D and trimming were read from the DNA. Of 75,000 to 85,000 clones listed, roughly 90% were seen once; the top ten hold roughly a sixth. J lost 7 bases, V lost 5 bases, and 5 bases had no gene match. This CDR3 is 15 amino acids long. Germline V gene data show CDR1 as SGHTA and CDR2 as FQGTGA. Sequencing was done on a sample of peripheral blood. The chain combines TRBV7-3 with TRBJ1-6; 10 bases are a match to TRBD1. The clonotype originates from a human donor in a cohort sampled during active COVID-19. The DNA for the CDR3 is TGTGCCAGCAGCGTATCGGGACAGGGGAATTCACCCCTCCACTTT. It codes for CASSVSGQGNSPLHF.